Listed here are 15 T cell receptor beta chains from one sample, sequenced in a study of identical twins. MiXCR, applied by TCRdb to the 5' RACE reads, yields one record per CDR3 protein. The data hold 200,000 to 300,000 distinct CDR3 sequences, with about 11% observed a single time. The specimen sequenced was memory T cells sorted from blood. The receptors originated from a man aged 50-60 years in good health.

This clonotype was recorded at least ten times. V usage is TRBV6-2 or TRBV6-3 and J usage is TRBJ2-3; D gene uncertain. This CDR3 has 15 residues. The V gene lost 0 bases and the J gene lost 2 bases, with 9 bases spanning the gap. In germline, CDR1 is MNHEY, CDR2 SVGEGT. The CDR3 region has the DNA TGTGCCAGCAGTTACTCATCCCGAAACACAGATACGCAGTATTTT. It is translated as CASSYSSRNTDTQYF.

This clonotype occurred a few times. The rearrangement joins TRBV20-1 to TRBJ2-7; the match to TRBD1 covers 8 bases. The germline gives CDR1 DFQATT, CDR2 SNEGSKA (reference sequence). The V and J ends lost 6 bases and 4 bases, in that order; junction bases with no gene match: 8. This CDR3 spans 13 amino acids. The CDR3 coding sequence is TGCAGTGCGCTTAACAGGGGGATTTACGAGCAGTACTTC. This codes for CSALNRGIYEQYF.

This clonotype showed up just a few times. The CDR3 is CASSLELSGWDEQYF. In nucleotides, the CDR3 is TGTGCCAGCAGCTTAGAATTGTCAGGGTGGGACGAGCAGTACTTC. This chain links TRBV7-2 with TRBJ2-7; tentatively, D is TRBD1 (5 bases). Germline V gene lookup returns CDR1 SGHTA and CDR2 FQGNSA. The ends were cut back, 1 base at V and 5 bases at J, with 15 bases in the middle. The CDR3 consists of 15 residues.

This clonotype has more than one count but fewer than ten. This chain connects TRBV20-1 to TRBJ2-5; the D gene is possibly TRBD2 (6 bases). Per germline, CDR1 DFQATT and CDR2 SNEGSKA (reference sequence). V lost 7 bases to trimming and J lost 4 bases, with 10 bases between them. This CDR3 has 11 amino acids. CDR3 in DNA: TGCAGTGAGAGAGCGGGAGAGACCCAGTACTTC. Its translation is CSERAGETQYF.

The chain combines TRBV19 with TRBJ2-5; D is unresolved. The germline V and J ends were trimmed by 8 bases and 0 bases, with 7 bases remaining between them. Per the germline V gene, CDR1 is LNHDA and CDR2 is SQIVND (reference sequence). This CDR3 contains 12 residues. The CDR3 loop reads CASGRNQETQYF. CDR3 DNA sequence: TGTGCCAGTGGGCGGAACCAAGAGACCCAGTACTTC. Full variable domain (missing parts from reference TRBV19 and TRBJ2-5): DGGITQSPKYLFRKEGQNVTLSCEQNLNHDAMYWYRQDPGQGLRLIYYSQIVNDFQKGDIAEGYSVSREKKESFPLTVTSAQKNPTAFYLCASGRNQETQYFGPGTRLLVL.

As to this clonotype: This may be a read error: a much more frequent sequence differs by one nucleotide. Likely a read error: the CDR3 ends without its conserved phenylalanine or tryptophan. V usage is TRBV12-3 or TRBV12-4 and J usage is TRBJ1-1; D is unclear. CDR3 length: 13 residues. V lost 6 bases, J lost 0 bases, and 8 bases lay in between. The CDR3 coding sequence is TGTGCCAGCAGGCAAACATTGAACACTGAAGCTTTCTCT. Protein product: CASRQTLNTEAFS.

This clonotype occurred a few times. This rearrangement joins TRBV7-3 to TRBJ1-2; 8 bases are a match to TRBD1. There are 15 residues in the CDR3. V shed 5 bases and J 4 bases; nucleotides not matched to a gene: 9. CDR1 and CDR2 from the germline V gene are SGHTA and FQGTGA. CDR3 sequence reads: CASSPAAGGGYGYTF. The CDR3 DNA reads TGTGCCAGCAGCCCAGCTGCAGGGGGCGGCTATGGCTACACCTTC.

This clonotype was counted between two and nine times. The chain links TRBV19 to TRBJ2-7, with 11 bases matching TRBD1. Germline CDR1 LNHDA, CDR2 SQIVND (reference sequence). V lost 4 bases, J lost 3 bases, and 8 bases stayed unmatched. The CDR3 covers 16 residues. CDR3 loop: CASSTDAGTGGYEQYF. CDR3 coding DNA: TGTGCCAGTAGTACGGACGCCGGGACAGGGGGCTACGAGCAGTACTTC. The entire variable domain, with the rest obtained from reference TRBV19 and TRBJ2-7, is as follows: DGGITQSPKYLFRKEGQNVTLSCEQNLNHDAMYWYRQDPGQGLRLIYYSQIVNDFQKGDIAEGYSVSREKKESFPLTVTSAQKNPTAFYLCASSTDAGTGGYEQYFGPGTRLTVT.

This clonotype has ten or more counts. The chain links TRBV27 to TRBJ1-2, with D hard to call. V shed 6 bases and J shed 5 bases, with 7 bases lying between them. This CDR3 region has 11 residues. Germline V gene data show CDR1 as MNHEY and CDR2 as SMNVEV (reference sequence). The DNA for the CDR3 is TGTGCCAGCAGAGGAGGATATGGCTACACCTTC. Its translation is CASRGGYGYTF.

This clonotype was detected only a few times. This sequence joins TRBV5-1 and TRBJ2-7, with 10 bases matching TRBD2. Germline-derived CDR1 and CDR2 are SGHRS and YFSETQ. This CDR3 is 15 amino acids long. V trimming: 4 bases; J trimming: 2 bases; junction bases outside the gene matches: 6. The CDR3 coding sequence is TGCGCCAGCAGCCCGGGACTAGCGATCACCTACGAGCAGTACTTC. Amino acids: CASSPGLAITYEQYF.

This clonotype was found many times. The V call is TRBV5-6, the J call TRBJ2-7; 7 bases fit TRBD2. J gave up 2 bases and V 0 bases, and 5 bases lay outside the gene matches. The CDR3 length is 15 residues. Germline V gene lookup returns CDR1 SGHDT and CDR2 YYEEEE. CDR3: CASSLGGSATYEQYF. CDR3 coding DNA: TGTGCCAGCAGCTTGGGCGGGAGTGCAACCTACGAGCAGTACTTC.

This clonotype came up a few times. The CDR3 DNA reads TGCAGCGTTGGAGGAGAAGACTATGGCTACACCTTC. The encoded protein is CSVGGEDYGYTF. V usage is TRBV29-1 and J usage is TRBJ1-2; no clear D gene. The CDR3 loop spans 12 amino acids. The V and J ends lost 4 bases and 3 bases respectively, with 9 bases between them. Germline CDR1 and CDR2: SQVTM and ANQGSEA.

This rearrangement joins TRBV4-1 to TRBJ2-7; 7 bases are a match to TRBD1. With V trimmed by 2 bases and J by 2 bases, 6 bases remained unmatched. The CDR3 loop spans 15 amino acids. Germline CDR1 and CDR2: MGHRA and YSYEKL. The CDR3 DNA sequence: TGCGCCAGCAGCCAACTCCGGGACAGCACCTACGAGCAGTACTTC. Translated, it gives CASSQLRDSTYEQYF.

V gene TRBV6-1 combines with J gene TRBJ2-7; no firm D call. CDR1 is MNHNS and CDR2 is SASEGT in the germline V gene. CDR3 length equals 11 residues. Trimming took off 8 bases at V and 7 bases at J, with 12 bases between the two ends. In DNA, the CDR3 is TGTGCCAGCCGCCGCAAGTGGGAGCAGTACTTC. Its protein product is CASRRKWEQYF.

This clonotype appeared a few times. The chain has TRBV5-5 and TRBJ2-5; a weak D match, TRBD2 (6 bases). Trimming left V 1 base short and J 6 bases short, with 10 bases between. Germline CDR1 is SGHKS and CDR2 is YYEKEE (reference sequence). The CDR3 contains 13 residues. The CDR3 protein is CASSLQEGKTQYF. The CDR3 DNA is TGTGCCAGCAGCTTGCAGGAGGGTAAGACCCAGTACTTC.